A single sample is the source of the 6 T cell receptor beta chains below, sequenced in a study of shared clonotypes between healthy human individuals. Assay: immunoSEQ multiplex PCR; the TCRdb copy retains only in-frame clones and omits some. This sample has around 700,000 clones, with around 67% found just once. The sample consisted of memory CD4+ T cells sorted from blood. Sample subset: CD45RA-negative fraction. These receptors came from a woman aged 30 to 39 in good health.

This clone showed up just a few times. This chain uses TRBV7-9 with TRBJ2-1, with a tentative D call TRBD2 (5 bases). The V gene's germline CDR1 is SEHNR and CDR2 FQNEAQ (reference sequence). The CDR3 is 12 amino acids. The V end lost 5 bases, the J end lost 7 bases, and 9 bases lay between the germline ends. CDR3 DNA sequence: TGTGCCAGCAGCCGGGATTCGAATGAGCAGTTCTTC. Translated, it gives CASSRDSNEQFF.

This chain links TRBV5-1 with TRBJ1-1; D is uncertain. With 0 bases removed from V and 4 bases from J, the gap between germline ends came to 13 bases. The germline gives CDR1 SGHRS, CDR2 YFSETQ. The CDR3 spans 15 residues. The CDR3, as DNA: TGCGCCAGCAGCTTGGGGACCCTTTTGAGCACTGAAGCTTTCTTT. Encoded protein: CASSLGTLLSTEAFF. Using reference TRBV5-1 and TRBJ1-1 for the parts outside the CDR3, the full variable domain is KAGVTQTPRYLIKTRGQQVTLSCSPISGHRSVSWYQQTPGQGLQFLFEYFSETQRNKGNFPGRFSGRQFSNSRSEMNVSTLELGDSALYLCASSLGTLLSTEAFFGQGTRLTVV.

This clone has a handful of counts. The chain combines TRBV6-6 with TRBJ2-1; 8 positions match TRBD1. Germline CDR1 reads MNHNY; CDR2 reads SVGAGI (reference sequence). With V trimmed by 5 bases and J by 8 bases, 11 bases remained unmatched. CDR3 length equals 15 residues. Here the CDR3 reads CASSTTARTGYEQFF. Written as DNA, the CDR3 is TGTGCCAGCAGTACAACTGCCCGGACAGGGTATGAGCAGTTCTTC.

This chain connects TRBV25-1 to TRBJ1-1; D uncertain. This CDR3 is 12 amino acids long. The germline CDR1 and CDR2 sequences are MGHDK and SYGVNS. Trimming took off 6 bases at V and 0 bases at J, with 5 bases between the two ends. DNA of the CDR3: TGTGCCAGCAGAGATCTGAACACTGAAGCTTTCTTT. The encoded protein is CASRDLNTEAFF.

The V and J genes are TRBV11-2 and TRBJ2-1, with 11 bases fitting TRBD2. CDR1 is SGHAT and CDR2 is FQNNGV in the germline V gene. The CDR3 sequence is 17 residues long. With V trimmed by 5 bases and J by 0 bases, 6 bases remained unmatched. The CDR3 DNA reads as TGTGCCAGCAGCCGGACTAGCGGGCTGCTCTCCTACAATGAGCAGTTCTTC. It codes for CASSRTSGLLSYNEQFF.

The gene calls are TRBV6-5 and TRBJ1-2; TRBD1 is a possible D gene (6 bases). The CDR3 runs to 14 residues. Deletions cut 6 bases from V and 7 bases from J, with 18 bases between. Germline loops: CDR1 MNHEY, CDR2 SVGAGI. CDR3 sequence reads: CASSRWTADRGYTF. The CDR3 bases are TGTGCCAGCAGCCGTTGGACAGCGGACCGTGGCTACACCTTC.